This T cell receptor beta chain was recovered during a study of blood T cell repertoires in COVID-19. Generated by immunoSEQ multiplex PCR, the TCRdb table keeps only in-frame clones and is missing some. The sample has roughly 250,000 clones; approximately 82% are singletons. Trimming cost V 7 bases and J 1 base, with 17 bases left between them. The CDR3 runs to 16 residues. CDR1 is MDHEN, CDR2 SYDVKM, per germline. Sequences were obtained from peripheral blood. The J gene is TRBJ2-1, the V gene TRBV28, with TRBD1 as a possible D gene (6 bases). This sequence originates from a woman of 80 years or more with active or convalescent COVID-19. CDR3 protein: CASTFDRSQSYNEQFF. CDR3 bases: TGTGCCAGCACCTTCGACAGGTCCCAATCCTACAATGAGCAGTTCTTC.